This TCR beta chain emerged from a study of beta chain features in type 1 diabetes (dated by TCRdb to 2016 to 2018). The study in broad terms: No differences in mean age, gender distribution, total cell number or subset yield were found between patients and healthy donors. A total of around 110,000,000 sorted cells were examined across all samples, and RNA yield correlated strongly with the number of cells per subset. The study compared TCRB repertoires of sorted circulating CD4+ T cell subsets between recently diagnosed type 1 diabetes patients and matched healthy donors. Regulatory and stem cell-like memory subsets were obtained from only 8 patients and about 8 healthy donors, while naive and central memory subsets were obtained from all 30 or so donors. Broad study findings and their caveats: Type 1 diabetes patients showed a moderate but significant shortening of TCRB CDR3 length in all four CD4+ subsets. Naive, central memory and regulatory TCRB repertoires appeared more similar among patients than among healthy donors. Because cDNA was sequenced instead of genomic DNA, highly expressing activated cells could be over-represented, though the groups showed no difference in activation or CD3 levels. Shorter templates might have been favored by PCR, but patient and control samples were amplified and corrected together, so both groups would have been affected equally by any skew. At VDJ recombination sites, type 1 diabetes patients had fewer insertions and more deleted nucleotides, which implies abnormalities in thymic rearrangement. HLA sub-analyses involved small numbers of individuals, so any influence of HLA type on TCRB rearrangement remained unresolved.

From each donor, a single peripheral blood sample of 100 to 150 mL on average was drawn into heparinised tubes. Using a panel that included CD45RO, CCR7, CD25, CD127, CD95 and CD27, naive, central memory, regulatory and stem cell-like memory CD4+ T cells were sorted on a BD FACSAria II. All sorted populations exceeded 98% purity. PBMCs were isolated immediately by Lymphoprep density gradient centrifugation and stained directly without culture. To minimize batch effects, samples were stained and sorted in pairs, one healthy donor with one patient per experiment. Trimming removed 0 bases from V and 6 bases from J; the gene matches leave 8 bases unexplained. CDR1 and CDR2 are read off the germline V gene as SGHRS and YFSETQ. The CDR3 covers 16 residues, taking in both the cysteine and the phenylalanine. Of all the DNA, just the CDR3 is kept, 48 bases in frame from base 1. As regards this clone: Its cognate antigen has yet to be identified. Base quality data are lacking; no much larger clone is found one base away.

The entire amount of isolated RNA was reverse transcribed using the High Capacity cDNA Reverse Transcription Kit, so the sequenced TCRB transcripts were expressed ones. Deep immunoSEQ sequencing was applied to naive, central memory and regulatory T cell samples, giving an average of around 4 million total reads per sample. Sorted cells were lysed in RLT buffer and RNA was extracted with DNase-treated RNeasy Micro or Mini kits, depending on cell number. Each cell subset was processed on its own to prevent cross-contamination, while patient and healthy donor samples were processed together. Using the immunoSEQ multiplex PCR, TCRB sequences were amplified from cDNA into 87-bp fragments spanning the CDR3 region. Sequencing of the amplicons was done on the Illumina HiSeq platform. In the source study's methods: Synthetic template baselines were used to correct PCR bias computationally, reads within Hamming distance 2 were collapsed, and singletons that could not be merged were discarded. Reads were aligned against IMGT to assign V, D and J genes, CDR3 length and insertions or deletions at six rearrangement sites. Within each subset, clonotype counts were normalized to sorted cell number, and only after that were true diversity and Gini coefficients computed with the tcR R package. The overlap coefficient, calculated on TCRB nucleotide sequences, was used to measure repertoire sharing. As a proxy for the pre-selection repertoire, out-of-frame TCRB sequences from naive cells were analyzed. In its TCRdb copy, this immuneACCESS table keeps in-frame sequences only and misses some clones. Where compared with another copy, unresolved V genes explain less than half of these, and the others have no known cause. Clone size and V and J calls were adopted from that table, with D and trimming inferred from the DNA. In all, the sample holds some 150,000 clones, and 8% to 13% of those were seen once. The leading ten clones occupy under 1.5% of the sample.

Recombination joined TRBV5-1 with TRBJ2-1, and TRBD1 aligns with 8 junction nucleotides. The receptor was derived from a man between 18 and 35 years old in good health. Sample: naive CD4+ T cells from blood. The meaning of the sample's cell subset or site label: true naive CD4+ T cells. The bases are TGCGCCAGCAGCTTGGCAGGACAGGGAGTCATCAATGAGCAGTTCTTC. It encodes CASSLAGQGVINEQFF.